The 32 T cell receptor beta chains given below trace back to one sample, sequenced in a study of radiotherapy plus CTLA-4 blockade in lung cancer. Clones were sequenced by immunoSEQ multiplex PCR, and TCRdb holds only the in-frame ones, with some missing. In the table there are tens of thousands of clones, 75% to 85% of which are singletons. Sequenced material: peripheral blood, taken from a patient treated with radiotherapy plus ipilimumab. The source is a human donor with non-small cell lung cancer that progressed on radiotherapy plus ipilimumab.

The V and J genes are TRBV7-2 and TRBJ1-1; tentative D call: TRBD1 (5 bases). The germline V gene encodes CDR1 SGHTA and CDR2 FQGNSA. V gave up 0 bases and J gave up 3 bases, with 17 bases separating them. The CDR3 totals 17 residues. CDR3: CASSLAQFRDSYTEAFF. The CDR3 DNA is TGTGCCAGCAGCTTAGCGCAATTCAGGGATTCGTACACTGAAGCTTTCTTT. Full variable domain (remainder filled in from reference TRBV7-2 and TRBJ1-1): GAGVSQSPSNKVTEKGKDVELRCDPISGHTALYWYRQSLGQGLEFLIYFQGNSAPDKSGLPSDRFSAERTGGSVSTLTIQRTQQEDSAVYLCASSLAQFRDSYTEAFFGQGTRLTVV.

The chain has TRBV4-3 and TRBJ2-7, with 9 bases matching TRBD1. This CDR3 spans 15 amino acids. The germline V gene encodes CDR1 LGHNA and CDR2 YSLEER. V lost 0 bases, J lost 6 bases, and 6 bases stayed unmatched. The CDR3: CASSQDGTGRGEQYF. CDR3 coding DNA: TGCGCCAGCAGCCAAGATGGGACAGGGAGGGGCGAGCAGTACTTC.

This clone was detected only once. CDR3 sequence: CASSLGMGSYNEQFF. As DNA, the CDR3 is TGCGCCAGCAGCTTGGGGATGGGCTCCTACAATGAGCAGTTCTTC. The rearrangement joins TRBV5-1 to TRBJ2-1; D not certain. Per germline, CDR1 SGHRS and CDR2 YFSETQ. The CDR3 contains 15 residues. Trimming shortened V by 0 bases and J by 0 bases, and 7 bases separated the two germline ends.

This clone has more than one count but fewer than ten. The CDR3 spells CASSISGTGKNIQYF. The CDR3 DNA sequence: TGTGCCAGTAGTATCTCCGGGACAGGGAAAAACATTCAGTACTTC. This sequence joins TRBV19 and TRBJ2-4; 9 positions agree with TRBD1. Germline lookup yields CDR1 LNHDA and CDR2 SQIVND (reference sequence). The CDR3 sequence is 15 residues long. With V trimmed by 3 bases and J by 4 bases, 4 bases remained unmatched. Looking up the rest from reference TRBV19 and TRBJ2-4 gives the full variable domain: DGGITQSPKYLFRKEGQNVTLSCEQNLNHDAMYWYRQDPGQGLRLIYYSQIVNDFQKGDIAEGYSVSREKKESFPLTVTSAQKNPTAFYLCASSISGTGKNIQYFGAGTRLSVL.

This chain links TRBV27 with TRBJ2-5, with a weak D call TRBD1 (6 bases). Germline assignment: CDR1 MNHEY and CDR2 SMNVEV (reference sequence). This CDR3 has 16 residues. V was clipped by 3 bases and J by 1 base, with 15 bases between them. CDR3 sequence (DNA): TGTGCCAGCAGTTTCCTCAGGGGTCTAGGCCAAGAGACCCAGTACTTC. This translates into CASSFLRGLGQETQYF.

J is TRBJ1-1 and V is TRBV7-9; no firm D call. Germline V gene data show CDR1 as SEHNR and CDR2 as FQNEAQ (reference sequence). The CDR3 covers 14 residues. Trimming pared 1 base from V and 1 base from J, leaving 7 bases between. Here the CDR3 reads CASSLVRTNTEAFF. The CDR3 DNA is TGTGCCAGCAGCTTAGTACGTACGAACACTGAAGCTTTCTTT.

This clone was picked up one time. This chain links TRBV2 with TRBJ1-5, with 8 bases fitting TRBD1. The V and J ends lost 4 bases and 2 bases, in that order; junction bases with no gene match: 7. CDR1 and CDR2 from the germline V gene are SNHLY and FYNNEI. CDR3 length equals 16 residues. The chain's CDR3 is CASSVETGVGNQPQHF. The CDR3 nucleotides read TGTGCCAGCAGTGTTGAGACAGGGGTCGGCAATCAGCCCCAGCATTTT.

This chain connects TRBV6-5 to TRBJ2-5; TRBD1 matches at 8 bases. The CDR3 is 15 residues long. Germline V lookup: CDR1 MNHEY, CDR2 SVGAGI. V was clipped by 6 bases and J by 5 bases; unmatched bases: 11. In nucleotides, the CDR3 is TGTGCCAGCAGGCTCGGGACAGGCCAGTTGGAGACCCAGTACTTC. Protein sequence: CASRLGTGQLETQYF.

The chain has TRBV28 and TRBJ1-5; D remains unclear. This CDR3 is 16 amino acids long. V shed 6 bases and J shed 3 bases, with 18 bases lying between them. CDR1 and CDR2 (germline): MDHEN, SYDVKM. The CDR3 sequence is CASSSSAVSPNQPQHF. For the CDR3, the DNA is TGTGCCAGCAGCTCCTCGGCAGTGAGCCCCAATCAGCCCCAGCATTTT.

This chain links TRBV7-9 with TRBJ1-1; D not resolved. V shed 5 bases and J shed 4 bases, with 14 bases lying between them. The CDR3 extends over 14 amino acids. The V gene's germline CDR1 is SEHNR and CDR2 FQNEAQ (reference sequence). CDR3 sequence (DNA): TGTGCCAGCAGCCGGCCGGACTGGGTCACTGAAGCTTTCTTT. Protein: CASSRPDWVTEAFF.

The V call is TRBV5-1, the J call TRBJ1-2; D unclear. Germline V gene data show CDR1 as SGHRS and CDR2 as YFSETQ. The V and J ends lost 0 bases and 5 bases respectively, with 11 bases between them. CDR3 length: 14 amino acids. CDR3 sequence: CASSLDQPGYGYTF. The CDR3 DNA reads TGCGCCAGCAGCTTGGATCAGCCTGGGTATGGCTACACCTTC.

V is TRBV14 and J is TRBJ2-1; 13 nucleotides match TRBD2. V shed 3 bases and J 8 bases; nucleotides not matched to a gene: 7. The CDR3 has 16 amino acids. Germline CDR1 and CDR2: SGHDN and FVKESK. In nucleotides, the CDR3 is TGTGCCAGCAGCCATTCAGGGACTAGCGGGATCTATGAGCAGTTCTTC. Translation gives CASSHSGTSGIYEQFF.

V gene TRBV11-3 combines with J gene TRBJ2-3, with no clear D. Germline lookup yields CDR1 SGHNT and CDR2 YENEEA. Trimming stripped 5 bases from V and 2 bases from J, with 8 bases between. The CDR3 length is 13 residues. The CDR3 nucleotides are TGTGCCAGCAGCCCCCTCAACACAGATACGCAGTATTTT. It specifies CASSPLNTDTQYF.

This chain joins TRBV5-4 and TRBJ1-3; 8 positions agree with TRBD1. From germline, CDR1 is SGHNT and CDR2 YYREEE (reference sequence). The length of the CDR3 is 15 residues. The V gene end was trimmed by 4 bases and the J gene end by 4 bases; junction bases not matched to a gene: 7. CDR3 residues: CASSLPGGKGNTIYF. For the CDR3, the DNA is TGTGCCAGCAGCCTACCAGGGGGCAAGGGAAACACCATATATTTT.

The genes are TRBV7-3 and TRBJ2-1; 7 bases align to TRBD1. J lost 4 bases, V lost 3 bases, and 3 bases had no gene match. The CDR3 consists of 14 residues. Per the germline V gene, CDR1 is SGHTA and CDR2 is FQGTGA. The CDR3 sequence is CASSLGTAYNEQFF. The CDR3, as DNA: TGTGCCAGCAGCTTGGGGACAGCTTACAATGAGCAGTTCTTC. Together with reference TRBV7-3 and TRBJ2-1, the CDR3 gives the full variable domain: GAGVSQTPSNKVTEKGKYVELRCDPISGHTALYWYRQSLGQGPEFLIYFQGTGAADDSGLPNDRFFAVRPEGSVSTLKIQRTERGDSAVYLCASSLGTAYNEQFFGPGTRLTVL.

The chain uses TRBV28 and TRBJ2-1; D possibly corresponds to TRBD2 (5 bases). Germline V gene data show CDR1 as MDHEN and CDR2 as SYDVKM. The CDR3 is 14 amino acids. Trimming shortened V by 3 bases and J by 6 bases, and 12 bases separated the two germline ends. Here the CDR3 DNA reads TGTGCCAGCAGTTTGTGGGGAGAGGGCAATGAGCAGTTCTTC. Protein: CASSLWGEGNEQFF.

The chain couples TRBV5-6 to TRBJ2-7; D gene uncertain. From germline, CDR1 is SGHDT and CDR2 YYEEEE. The CDR3 consists of 13 residues. V lost 0 bases and J 3 bases, leaving 7 bases between the germline ends. Here the CDR3 reads CASSLDSLYEQYF. The CDR3 DNA follows: TGTGCCAGCAGCTTGGACTCCCTCTACGAGCAGTACTTC.

V gene TRBV9 combines with J gene TRBJ2-5; D remains ambiguous. V was trimmed by 1 base and J by 5 bases, leaving 12 bases between them. The germline V gene has CDR1 SGDLS and CDR2 YYNGEE. This CDR3 is built from 14 residues. The CDR3 nucleotides are TGTGCCAGCAGCGTAAGGCCGGGTTGGGAGACCCAGTACTTC. It yields the protein CASSVRPGWETQYF.

The chain combines TRBV6-5 with TRBJ1-5; D is uncertain. The V end lost 0 bases, the J end lost 12 bases, and 15 bases lay between the germline ends. The CDR3 is 14 amino acids. CDR1 and CDR2 from the germline V gene are MNHEY and SVGAGI. The CDR3 sequence is CASSYSGGGDLQHF. DNA for the CDR3: TGTGCCAGCAGTTACTCGGGCGGCGGGGATCTCCAGCATTTT.

The V gene is TRBV5-1, the J gene TRBJ2-7, with a tentative D call TRBD2 (6 bases). The germline V gene encodes CDR1 SGHRS and CDR2 YFSETQ. This CDR3 has 16 residues. The V end was cut by 3 bases, the J end by 2 bases, with 18 bases between. This CDR3 is CASSSPLGGSPYEQYF. The CDR3 DNA is TGCGCCAGCAGCTCCCCCCTTGGGGGGTCCCCCTACGAGCAGTACTTC.

The chain employs TRBV4-3 and TRBJ2-3, with D uncertain. V was trimmed by 0 bases and J by 9 bases, leaving 10 bases between them. The germline V gene encodes CDR1 LGHNA and CDR2 YSLEER. The CDR3 runs to 13 residues. The CDR3 is CASSQDRSRTQYF. The CDR3 coding sequence is TGCGCCAGCAGCCAAGATAGGTCAAGGACGCAGTATTTT.

The chain has TRBV6-1 and TRBJ2-5, with D tentatively TRBD2 (5 bases). The CDR3 contains 14 residues. Trimming took 7 bases from V and 4 from J, leaving 16 bases between them. Germline CDR1 and CDR2: MNHNS and SASEGT. The CDR3 is CASTPLLRGETQYF. The CDR3 nucleotides read TGTGCCAGCACCCCACTGTTACGGGGAGAGACCCAGTACTTC.

The chain couples TRBV6-6 to TRBJ2-1, with 8 nucleotides matching TRBD1. The CDR3 contains 14 residues. J lost 10 bases, V lost 6 bases, and 11 bases had no gene match. Per germline, CDR1 MNHNY and CDR2 SVGAGI (reference sequence). The CDR3 DNA is TGTGCCAGCAGCACTATAGGACAGGGAGTAGAGCAGTTCTTC. Translation gives CASSTIGQGVEQFF.

The chain links TRBV4-2 to TRBJ2-7, with D perhaps matching TRBD1 or TRBD2 (5 bases each). CDR1 LGHNA and CDR2 YNFKEQ come from the germline V gene. This CDR3 is built from 13 residues. V lost 1 base, J lost 5 bases, and 9 bases lay in between. The CDR3 protein is CASSQGEGHEQYF. CDR3 coding DNA: TGTGCCAGCAGCCAAGGCGAGGGACACGAGCAGTACTTC.

DNA of the CDR3: TGTGCCAGCAGGCAACACAGGGGAAGGGACACTGAAGCTTTCTTT. Amino acids: CASRQHRGRDTEAFF. The V and J genes are TRBV28 and TRBJ1-1, with 7 bases aligning to TRBD1. The germline CDR1 and CDR2 sequences are MDHEN and SYDVKM. This CDR3 comprises 15 residues. V shed 6 bases, J shed 3 bases, and the junction held 10 bases outside the gene matches.

CDR3 nucleotides: TGTGCCAGCAGCAGGACAGGGGGCTACGAGCAGTACTTC. Amino acids: CASSRTGGYEQYF. The gene calls are TRBV27 and TRBJ2-7; 10 bases agree with TRBD1. V was pared by 6 bases and J by 3 bases, with 2 bases of the junction left unmatched. Germline V lookup: CDR1 MNHEY, CDR2 SMNVEV (reference sequence). The CDR3 runs 13 residues.

The J gene is TRBJ2-7, the V gene TRBV11-1, with TRBD1 matching over 9 bases. Trimming at V came to 4 bases and at J to 1 base, leaving 5 bases not matched to a gene. From germline, CDR1 is SGHAT and CDR2 FQDESV (reference sequence). CDR3 size: 15 residues. The chain's CDR3 is CASSWRGQGSYEQYF. The CDR3 nucleotides are TGTGCCAGCAGCTGGCGTGGACAGGGGTCCTACGAGCAGTACTTC.

The chain has TRBV5-1 and TRBJ2-5; 8 nucleotides line up with TRBD2. The germline CDR1 and CDR2 sequences are SGHRS and YFSETQ. CDR3 length: 15 residues. The V gene end was trimmed by 4 bases and the J gene end by 4 bases; junction bases not matched to a gene: 9. The CDR3 protein is CASSPTGGPRETQYF. CDR3 nucleotides: TGCGCCAGCAGCCCTACGGGGGGGCCTCGAGAGACCCAGTACTTC.

The chain combines TRBV9 with TRBJ1-1; no firm D call. Germline V lookup: CDR1 SGDLS, CDR2 YYNGEE. V was shortened by 0 bases and J by 3 bases, with 9 bases between the two germline ends. CDR3 size: 14 residues. CDR3 region: CASSVGGWDTEAFF. The DNA of the CDR3 is TGTGCCAGCAGCGTAGGAGGTTGGGACACTGAAGCTTTCTTT.

This chain uses TRBV27 with TRBJ2-7; perhaps TRBD1 as D (5 bases). V lost 8 bases, J lost 3 bases, and 14 bases lay in between. The CDR3 consists of 13 residues. Germline V gene sequence: CDR1 MNHEY, CDR2 SMNVEV (reference sequence). This CDR3 reads CASGALGSYEQYF. The CDR3 nucleotides are TGTGCCAGCGGGGCCTTGGGCAGCTACGAGCAGTACTTC.

V gene TRBV9 combines with J gene TRBJ2-7; the D gene is possibly TRBD2 (6 bases). V lost 3 bases and J lost 1, with 8 bases in between. The germline CDR1 and CDR2 sequences are SGDLS and YYNGEE. The CDR3 runs to 13 residues. For the CDR3, the DNA is TGTGCCAGCAGCGGGAGCGGGTCCTACGAGCAGTACTTC. Translation gives CASSGSGSYEQYF.

The V gene is TRBV5-8, the J gene TRBJ2-1; 10 bases align to TRBD2. V shed 2 bases, J shed 10 bases, and the junction held 12 bases outside the gene matches. The germline V gene encodes CDR1 SGHTS and CDR2 YDEGEE. The CDR3 is 16 residues long. The CDR3 DNA is TGTGCCAGCAGCTTAGATGGGCTAGCGGGAGTGAGAGAGCAGTTCTTC. This encodes CASSLDGLAGVREQFF.